This note documents a single T cell receptor beta chain sequence. The clone's antigen remains unknown. According to the germline V gene (reference sequence), CDR1 reads SEHNR and CDR2 reads FQNEAQ. Including the terminal cysteine and phenylalanine, the CDR3 comprises 15 residues. Left in the record is the CDR3 DNA by itself, 45 bases read in frame from the first base. The V and J ends are trimmed by 3 bases and 1 base, leaving 10 bases between them. In total, just over 650 healthy bone marrow donors made up the cohort. Cohort members were all nominally healthy when sampled, although unrecorded immune exposures were likely present. The donor tested CMV seropositive and was one of the 289 seropositive cohort members. A peripheral blood sample was provided by each donor, and peripheral blood mononuclear cells were used for TCR beta sequencing. Genomic DNA was extracted from the blood cell samples with the Qiagen DNeasy Blood Extraction Kit.

This specimen belongs to a study of cytomegalovirus exposure and HLA in healthy donors (dated by TCRdb to 2016 to 2017). Regarding the research as a whole: In an earlier analysis of under 600 of the donors, 250 to 350 Gb of sequence data and 117 million unique TCR beta sequences from about 190 million T cells were reported. Every discovery cohort repertoire had been produced on one sequencing platform. An early release that covered fewer than 750 HLA-typed donors contained 250 to 350 gigabases of sequencing data and 75 million to 100 million unique TCR sequences. Of the approximately 400 genotyped donors, 65% to 90% were placed in the genetic ancestry cluster associated with self-reported Caucasian donors. The number of typed donors differed by locus: about 620-640 for A, B, C, DRB1 and DQB1; 522 for DQA1; over 600 for DPA1; and 450 to 480 for DPB1. The T cell repertoires of 550 to 850 subjects were profiled by immunosequencing and related to cytomegalovirus serostatus. Rather than drawing on any new phenotypic data, the later analysis identified candidate immune exposures from TCR beta sequences and the way those sequences occurred across donors. Across some 400 genotyped donors of the cohort, an average of approximately 240,000 unique TCR beta nucleotide sequences per donor were sequenced, and 15% to 20% of those sequences were non-productive. About five DR-DQ haplotypes were treated as single units for association and clustering because of strong linkage in the cohort. Donor age, sex, ethnicity and CMV serostatus were collected together with the repertoire data. A later genetic analysis took genome-wide SNP genotypes for about 65% of the 666 donors and used that subset as a discovery cohort. A separate validation cohort of approximately 130 different subjects was used in addition to the roughly 640-subject first cohort. To predict cytomegalovirus infection status, the study brought together high-throughput TCR immunosequencing, statistical association of individual TCRs with disease status, and machine learning. An earlier analysis of 587 of the donors used high-throughput TCR beta sequencing to judge whether each TCR beta V gene segment behaved as functional or pseudogenic. A later analysis re-analyzed previously published TCR beta repertoires from several hundred donors and added high-resolution HLA genotyping to study TCR occurrence patterns. HLA typing covered class I and class II loci at four-digit resolution. The aim of the study was to test whether cataloging public T cell receptors could identify signatures of past pathogen exposure. Study-wide findings and limitations: The authors suggested that the approach could potentially be extended to other disease states and immunological phenotypes. A cluster of highly shared sequence variants was judged likely to be a technical artifact of the sequencing pipeline. A few of the identified cytomegalovirus-associated TCR beta chains were confirmed in vitro to be specific for cytomegalovirus antigens. In a later analysis, 16,951 TCR beta sequences were associated with specific HLA alleles at a false discovery rate of 0.05. Because counts were too low, 15 to 20 rarely observed V segments, including chromosome 9 orphons, were excluded from the earlier analysis of 587 of the donors. Assigning TCR associations to individual alleles was difficult when HLA alleles, especially DR and DQ, strongly co-occurred. A further reported finding was that TCR beta sequences accurately predicted the HLA-A and HLA-B alleles for most subjects in the first cohort. A later analysis found that TCR association rates varied across HLA loci, with DRB1 alleles showing the most associated TCRs and HLA-C alleles the fewest. Because some donors lacked HLA typing at each locus, the association tests relied only on the typed subset. Roughly uniform sequencing depth across donors was assumed in presence/absence analyses, although this assumption may not hold. Immune exposure information for the cohort was limited to CMV serostatus. In a later genetic analysis, fewer N-insertions in productive TCRs were reported among donors in an Asian-associated ancestry cluster than the roughly 670-donor mean. The classifier was reported to diagnose cytomegalovirus status with high specificity and sensitivity in both the original cohort and the validation cohort. Broadly in line with IMGT annotations, most TCR beta V segments showed up in productive rearrangements about 87% or about 30% of the time in an earlier analysis of 587 of the donors. In the study, roughly 160 TCR beta chains were listed as associated with cytomegalovirus. A later genetic analysis associated a missense DCLRE1C variant with V-gene and J-gene trimming of TCR beta chains, and an independent cohort replicated the association. According to a later analysis, most CMV-associated TCR beta chains appeared to be HLA-restricted, and the HLA associations seemed to be driven largely by CMV exposure. Linkage disequilibrium might explain the correlated functional status among segregating V segments, but an unknown experimental factor could not be ruled out. In this cohort, only TCR beta chains were sequenced, and detectable features were limited by the absence of alpha or paired-chain data. Most TCR sequences were seen in very few donors, while some public TCRs were found in many individuals. In a later analysis, HLA-associated TCR beta chains were found to be more clonally expanded and to have lower generation probabilities than equally common non-associated chains. In a later analysis, several top co-occurrence clusters were reported to appear linked to parvovirus B19, influenza, CMV and Epstein-Barr virus. Because the 87-base-pair reads could not distinguish some IMGT-functional V segments, including TRBV6-2 and TRBV6-3, those segments were excluded.

The library was prepared using the immunoSEQ multiplex PCR assay. The multiplex PCR relied on a mix of 60 forward primers for TCR Vbeta segments and 13 reverse primers for TCR Jbeta segments. The CDR3 region of rearranged TCR beta genes was amplified from genomic DNA by a multiplex PCR assay. The amplified TCR beta libraries were sequenced on the Illumina HiSeq System as 87-base-pair reads. Per the authors' processing: A later analysis counted tens of millions of unique TCR beta chains across the 650 to 700 repertoires, and approximately 11 million of these chains were shared by at least two donors. A nearest-neighbor algorithm error-corrected the raw reads and collapsed the reads into unique sequences, merging closely related sequences to remove PCR and sequencing errors. Alignment of CDR3 sequences to IMGT reference sequences was used to assign V, D and J gene segments. For a sequence to be retained, a match of at least six nucleotides was required to both a V gene segment and a J gene segment. A rearrangement counted as productive if the CDR3 had no stop codons and remained in frame with V and J, and every other rearrangement counted as non-productive. CDR3 was defined by IMGT convention, running from the second conserved V-encoded cysteine to the conserved J-encoded phenylalanine. Sequences without an unambiguous match to a single V gene segment were excluded from the earlier analysis of approximately 560 of the donors. In an earlier analysis of about 590 of the donors, a V segment was called functional when productive rearrangements were above 56.7%, and segregating when the standard deviation between donors exceeded 5%. A statistical classification framework was built for diagnosing cytomegalovirus status from the catalog of TCR beta chain sequences. V and J gene assignment, in a later analysis, came from comparing TCR nucleotide sequences with IMGT/GENE-DB human TR gene sequences. In a later analysis, CDR3 sequences and most-parsimonious VDJ recombination scenarios were assigned using the TCRdist pipeline. A later analysis defined each TCR beta chain by its CDR3 amino acid sequence plus V-gene family, and excluded reads lacking a unique V-gene family. In a later analysis, a few hundred highly shared, low-generation-probability nucleotide sequences were removed to address suspected cross-contamination and a sequencing artifact. In a later analysis, a clonal expansion index for each public chain was calculated from normalized within-repertoire ranks of inferred template counts. A later analysis computed generation probabilities with a VDJ recombination model fitted to out-of-frame rearrangements, and checked the results against IGoR. Hypergeometric tests were used in a later analysis to score TCR-TCR, TCR-HLA and TCR-CMV co-occurrence, with a repertoire-size bias correction applied to the TCR pairs. To estimate false discovery rates, a later analysis permuted the HLA or CMV assignments 20 times. In a later analysis, co-occurring TCRs were grouped using DBSCAN, with TCRdist sequence similarity added in when clustering inside HLA-allele-positive subsets. Co-occurrence clustering excluded repertoires with fewer than 30,000 or more than 120,000 public chains, plus five with anomalous nucleotide sharing. The table was pulled from immuneACCESS by TCRdb, which kept in-frame rearrangements only. Such tables lose some clones; where checked, under half of the loss comes from unresolved V genes, and the rest has no known cause. Clone size and V and J calls were adopted from that table, with D and trimming inferred from the DNA. The data table for this sample lists 100,000 to 150,000 clones. Under 2% of the sample goes to the ten largest clones.

The sample comprised PBMCs. The sequence derives from a woman aged 40 to 50 in good health and CMV-seropositive. Recombination linked TRBV7-9 to TRBJ1-3; the D gene is not confidently resolved. The CDR3 corresponds to CASSLAGGSGNTIYF. The DNA sequence is as follows: TGTGCCAGCAGCTTGGCTGGAGGGTCTGGAAACACCATATATTTT.